This TCR beta chain emerged from a study of a mutant IDH1 vaccine in newly diagnosed glioma. The study's findings and limits: There seemed to be no relation between pseudoprogression and changes in top peripheral T cell clonotypes.

Profiled with immunoSEQ multiplex PCR; TCRdb holds only in-frame clones, not every one. The data hold about 62,000 clones, with 89% observed a single time. Stated time point: week 11, during vaccination. One vaccine dose held 300 ug of mutant IDH1 20-mer peptide and came with topical imiquimod. The ends were cut back, 7 bases at V and 7 bases at J, with 5 bases in the middle. Germline CDR1 reads SGHRS; CDR2 reads YFSETQ. The CDR3 runs 9 residues. A word on this clone: The antigen remains unidentified.

The clonotype was recovered from a man between 40 and 49 years old with glioma. Here the sequenced sample was PBMCs, taken from a glioma patient whose treatment included an IDH1 peptide vaccine. The chain is built from TRBV5-1 and TRBJ1-1; D is undetermined. This CDR3 reads CASRVEAFF. CDR3 bases: TGCGCCAGCCGCGTTGAAGCTTTCTTT. The full variable domain, completed using reference TRBV5-1 and TRBJ1-1, is KAGVTQTPRYLIKTRGQQVTLSCSPISGHRSVSWYQQTPGQGLQFLFEYFSETQRNKGNFPGRFSGRQFSNSRSEMNVSTLELGDSALYLCASRVEAFFGQGTRLTVV.